This T cell receptor (beta chain) comes out of a study of early T cells in non-severe SARS-CoV-2 infection. Study-wide background: Sequencing was performed on bulk RNA from unsorted whole blood, leaving chains unpaired.

Unique molecular identifiers were added to individual cDNA molecules. From the 5' RACE reads, TCRdb called clonotypes with MiXCR, one entry per CDR3 protein. Counted here are approximately 110,000 distinct CDR3 sequences, 15% occurring once; the ten biggest clones make up around a fifth. This clonotype occurred a few times. The sequence came from an adult who was a healthcare worker with PCR-confirmed SARS-CoV-2 infection or an uninfected control (not recorded which). Material: whole blood.

Written as DNA, the CDR3 is TGCGCCAGCAGCTTGAGGTCGGGGGGCCCCTACGAGCAGTACTTC. Its protein product is CASSLRSGGPYEQYF. This chain joins TRBV5-1 and TRBJ2-7, with D perhaps TRBD2 (7 bases). Germline V gene sequence: CDR1 SGHRS, CDR2 YFSETQ. V was clipped by 1 base and J by 2 bases, with 13 bases between them. This CDR3 has 15 residues.